The 3 T cell receptor beta chains given below trace back to one sample, sequenced in a study of shared clonotypes between healthy human individuals. Only in-frame clones appear in the TCRdb table, and some are missing; sequencing was by immunoSEQ multiplex PCR. This table has over a million clones, 65% to 75% appearing once. The material sequenced was memory CD4+ T cells sorted from blood. Indicated subset: CD45RA-negative fraction. The receptors shown here come from a young man in good health.

The chain recombines TRBV5-1 with TRBJ2-3; D ambiguous. The CDR3 consists of 15 residues. CDR1 and CDR2 from the germline V gene are SGHRS and YFSETQ. V lost 4 bases, J lost 0 bases, and 12 bases lay in between. The CDR3 is CASSPRPQSTDTQYF. The CDR3 region has the DNA TGCGCCAGCAGCCCCCGGCCGCAGAGCACAGATACGCAGTATTTT.

The J gene is TRBJ2-7, the V gene TRBV29-1, with D unclear. The V gene lost 0 bases and the J gene lost 3 bases, with 9 bases spanning the gap. The germline V gene encodes CDR1 SQVTM and CDR2 ANQGSEA. The CDR3 sequence is 13 residues long. CDR3 DNA sequence: TGCAGCGTTGAAGAGGACCGCTACTACGAGCAGTACTTC. Translating it yields CSVEEDRYYEQYF.

This chain links TRBV5-6 with TRBJ2-1, with no clear D. V lost 3 bases and J lost 7, with 8 bases in between. Germline V gene data show CDR1 as SGHDT and CDR2 as YYEEEE. The CDR3 has 12 amino acids. DNA for the CDR3: TGTGCCAGCAGCTACAACTTGAATGAGCAGTTCTTC. Amino acid sequence: CASSYNLNEQFF.